Given below is one TCR beta chain in context. This clonotype was observed many times. This receptor's antigen is unknown. No base quality values were provided; no much bigger clone lies one nucleotide off. The data derive from a study of prognosis after radiotherapy for stage I lung cancer (dated by TCRdb to the early 2020s). About the investigation overall: Between early 2018 and January 2019, 20 or so stage I NSCLC patients were enrolled in Nanjing, China. SBRT was delivered in 3 to 5 fractions with a biologically effective dose of at least 100 Gy, and image-guided IMRT or VMAT was used for delivery. All patients were regarded as medically inoperable, because of comorbidities in about a dozen patients and refusal of surgery in 6 to 8 patients. Fourteen of the patients were found to have newly diagnosed primary stage I lung tumors, and five were living with oligometastatic NSCLC after surgical resection of the primary tumor. The cohort comprised 10 to 15 men and 6 women with a median age of approximately 70 years, ranging from 53 to 84 years. Distant metastases were developed by four of the 19 patients after SBRT, at a median of 7 months, whereas no significant progression was observed in the other 15 patients. SBRT was not combined with any concurrent therapy in any patient. Squamous cell carcinoma histology was identified in 6 or 7 patients, and adenocarcinoma histology was identified in about 12 patients. The study took one blood sample before SBRT and one after SBRT from each of roughly 20 patients and sequenced all 40 or so samples. Peripheral blood TCR beta repertoires were profiled in stage I NSCLC patients before and after stereotactic body radiotherapy, and the repertoires were related to distant failure.

All patients had node-negative disease on CT and PET/CT, and none had a history of other malignancies or had previously received chemotherapy or radiotherapy. At each of two time points, six milliliters of peripheral venous blood were collected into EDTA tubes. Ficoll-Paque Plus density-gradient centrifugation was used to isolate PBMCs. Right after collection, samples were placed at -80 degrees C and kept there until analysis. Per the germline V gene, MDHEN is the CDR1 and SYDVKM is the CDR2. Deletion took 8 bases off V and 2 bases off J, with a span of 19 bases between the germline ends. Including cysteine and phenylalanine, the CDR3 has 15 amino acids. The only DNA kept is the CDR3, 45 bases in frame from the first base. Overall study outcomes, separate from this receptor: Post-SBRT Shannon entropy and its change from baseline were lower in patients who developed distant metastases; baseline Shannon entropy was not associated with metastases. Differences by metastasis status were reportedly seen in TRBV and TRBJ usage frequencies, involving two V genes at baseline and, after SBRT, several V genes and two J genes. Tumor specificity of expanded TCR clones was not determined. After SBRT, the number of unique TCR clones decreased (median about 10,000 before versus fewer than 7,500 after; Wilcoxon paired P=0.011). The small cohort and short follow-up limited the study, so independent validation of the findings is needed. No adjustment for multiple comparisons was applied to any of the reported P values.

Two rounds of multiplex PCR were performed to amplify the TCR beta CDR3 region from genomic DNA. The first PCR round used primers specific to each TRBV and TRBJ gene, with sequences filed in Chinese patent CN105087789A. Universal primers were used in the second round of PCR. The Roche High Pure PCR Template Preparation Kit was used to extract genomic DNA from frozen PBMCs. Libraries were sequenced paired-end with 151 bp reads on an Illumina HiSeq 3000. The study's own analysis went as follows. CutAdapt was used to discard raw reads that did not contain the multiplex PCR primer sequences. High-quality paired reads were merged into contigs with PEAR. MiXCR assigned TRB V, D and J gene segments to each contig by aligning to reference sequences. To remove sequencing errors, CDR3 sequences were clustered according to base quality and sequence similarity. Shannon entropy normalized by the natural log of productive TCR sequence number was used as the measure of diversity. Clonality was defined as one minus Shannon entropy divided by the natural log of the number of unique clonotypes. Progression-free survival cut-offs for repertoire metrics were chosen using the Youden index of ROC curves, with analyses run in R 3.5.3. Using fastp at Q25 and MiXCR, TCRdb reprocessed the public reads and kept productive beta chains. Identical CDR3 protein sequences are pooled into one entry, listed with their most common genes and DNA. TCRdb's processing, not the authors' own work, is the source of the V and J calls. The sample yields fewer than 30,000 distinct CDR3 sequences; under 60% were counted once. The leading ten clones occupy under 15% of the sample.

The rearrangement joined TRBV28 to TRBJ2-7; a confident D gene designation cannot be given. The receptor comes from a donor over 45 with non-small cell lung cancer. The source material was PBMCs, sampled before or after stereotactic body radiation therapy (not recorded which). The CDR3 in this case is CASYPFGSGPYEQYF. The sequenced DNA is TGTGCCAGCTATCCGTTTGGGTCCGGGCCCTACGAGCAGTACTTC.